The rows below give T cell receptor beta chains drawn from one sample of a study of T cell responses to AZD1222 COVID-19 vaccine. This table comes from immunoSEQ multiplex PCR, and its TCRdb copy is limited to in-frame clones, with some not included. The sample lists 150,000 or so clones; about 88% were seen once. Sequences were derived from peripheral blood, sampled on day 0 of AZD1222 vaccination. The receptors here all came from an adult in good health. Each CDR3 is given with its conserved first and last residue. The D gene is left open where the match is weak. For some rows the clone size is stated as once, few or many, or as a class when expanded; others skip it.

size	D	V	J	DNA	CDR3
once	TRBD1	TRBV30	TRBJ1-4	TGTGCCGGTAAAAACAGGGGGCAAACTAATGAAAAACTGTTTTTT	CAGKNRGQTNEKLFF
few	.	TRBV4-1	TRBJ1-1	TGCGCCAGCAGCCAAGGGGCAGGACACATGAACACTGAAGCTTTCTTT	CASSQGAGHMNTEAFF
.	.	TRBV18	TRBJ1-6	TGTGCCAGCTCACCAGCCAGTAATTCACCCCTCCACTTT	CASSPASNSPLHF
.	TRBD1	TRBV28	TRBJ1-2	TGTGCCAGCAGTCAGGGACAGTTGAGTAACTATGGCTACACCTTC	CASSQGQLSNYGYTF
.	TRBD1	TRBV19	TRBJ2-5	TGTGCCAGTAGAGGGACAGGGCAAGAGACCCAGTACTTC	CASRGTGQETQYF
.	TRBD1	TRBV27	TRBJ1-1	TGTGCCAGCAGTTTAGACAGGGGAAACACTGAAGCTTTCTTT	CASSLDRGNTEAFF
.	.	TRBV2	TRBJ1-4	TGTGCCAGCCTTTATTATCGTAATGAAAAACTGTTTTTT	CASLYYRNEKLFF
.	.	TRBV9	TRBJ1-5	TGTGCCAGCAGCGTCGGGCTAAATCAGCCCCAGCATTTT	CASSVGLNQPQHF
.	TRBD2	TRBV13	TRBJ2-1	TGTGCCAGCAGCCGCACAGAAGAGCGGGAGGGAGGGAATGAGCAGTTCTTC	CASSRTEEREGGNEQFF
.	.	TRBV24-1	TRBJ1-4	TGTGCCACCAGTGATTCCGCTAGGGGTGAAAAACTGTTTTTT	CATSDSARGEKLFF
few	.	TRBV27	TRBJ1-2	TGTGCCAGCGGGCGGGCCAGCTCTGATGGGGGCTACACCTTC	CASGRASSDGGYTF
.	TRBD2	TRBV30	TRBJ2-7	TGTGCCTGGAGTGTAATAGCGGGAGTAGGCGAGCAGTACTTC	CAWSVIAGVGEQYF
.	.	TRBV4-2	TRBJ2-2	TGTGCCAGCAGCCAAGGTCGGGGGACGAACACCGGGGAGCTGTTTTTT	CASSQGRGTNTGELFF
.	.	TRBV19	TRBJ1-3	TGTGCCAGTAGTAACCACCGGCCGCAAGGAAACACCATATATTTT	CASSNHRPQGNTIYF
.	.	TRBV29-1	TRBJ2-2	TGCAGCGTGGCATCCGACAGCGGGGAGCTGTTTTTT	CSVASDSGELFF
once	.	TRBV7-2	TRBJ2-3	TGTGCCAGCAGCAACAACGCCGCTAGCACAGATACGCAGTATTTT	CASSNNAASTDTQYF
.	.	TRBV12-3/TRBV12-4	TRBJ1-5	TGTGCCAGCAGCCCGGATGAAAATCAGCCCCAGCATTTT	CASSPDENQPQHF
.	TRBD2	TRBV15	TRBJ2-1	TGTGCCACCAGCAGTCATAACGGGAGGATCAACAATGAGCAGTTCTTC	CATSSHNGRINNEQFF
.	.	TRBV5-5	TRBJ1-5	TGTGCCAGCAGCTTAAACGTGGGTCAGCCCCAGCATTTT	CASSLNVGQPQHF
.	TRBD2	TRBV4-3	TRBJ2-1	TGCGCCAGCAGCCTACGTGGACTAGGAACCTACAATGAGCAGTTCTTC	CASSLRGLGTYNEQFF
.	TRBD1	TRBV29-1	TRBJ1-2	TGCAGCGTTGGGCAGGGGGCGGACGGGTATGGCTACACCTTC	CSVGQGADGYGYTF
.	.	TRBV6-5	TRBJ1-5	TGTGCCAGCAGATCTACGGGGGACTTCAATCAGCCCCAGCATTTT	CASRSTGDFNQPQHF
.	.	TRBV19	TRBJ1-4	TGTGCCAGTAGTAGCAGTCAAAATGAAAAACTGTTTTTT	CASSSSQNEKLFF
medium-sized	.	TRBV28	TRBJ1-4	TGTGCCAGCAGTTTCGGGCTTGGGGTAGAACTGTTTTTT	CASSFGLGVELFF
.	.	TRBV19	TRBJ1-2	TGTGCCAGTAGCCTGAGGCAGGGGTGGGAAGCTAACTATGGCTACACCTTC	CASSLRQGWEANYGYTF
once	TRBD1	TRBV3-1/TRBV3-2	TRBJ2-2	TGTGCCAGCAGCCTACAGGGGTCCACCGGGGAGCTGTTTTTT	CASSLQGSTGELFF
.	TRBD1	TRBV3-1/TRBV3-2	TRBJ1-3	TGTGCCAGCAGCCAAGGGGACAGGGGAGGAAACACCATATATTTT	CASSQGDRGGNTIYF
once	.	TRBV4-3	TRBJ1-2	TGCGCCAGCAGCCAAGAGGTCGCATGGGCGGGGCTGGGGGGCTACACCTTC	CASSQEVAWAGLGGYTF
.	TRBD2	TRBV11-2	TRBJ2-1	TGTGCCAGCAGCCCGAGCGGGAGCTCCTACAATGAGCAGTTCTTC	CASSPSGSSYNEQFF
once	.	TRBV29-1	TRBJ2-6	TGCAGCGTTGAACGGGTCTCCGGGGCCAACGTCCTGACTTTC	CSVERVSGANVLTF
.	.	TRBV9	TRBJ2-1	TGTGCCAGCCCGTCTTGGGAACACAATGAGCAGTTCTTC	CASPSWEHNEQFF
once	TRBD2	TRBV4-1	TRBJ2-1	TGCGCCAGCAGCCTCGTGGGACTAGCGGGAGGGGAGTTCTTC	CASSLVGLAGGEFF
.	.	TRBV6-5	TRBJ1-2	TGTGCCAGCACCCCGGGACGGGTCTATGGCTACACCTTC	CASTPGRVYGYTF
once	TRBD2	TRBV27	TRBJ2-5	TGTGCCAGCAGTCCCGGACTAGCGGGGCGGGAGACCCAGTACTTC	CASSPGLAGRETQYF
once	TRBD2	TRBV10-3	TRBJ2-7	TGTGCCATTCGAACGGGACTAGCGGGTTCGAACGAGCAGTACTTC	CAIRTGLAGSNEQYF
.	.	TRBV6-5	TRBJ2-4	TGTGCCAGCAGTCCCGGGGCCAAAAACATTCAGTACTTC	CASSPGAKNIQYF
.	.	TRBV27	TRBJ1-5	TGTGCCAGCCGCGAGGGGGAGAGCAATCAGCCCCAGCATTTT	CASREGESNQPQHF
.	.	TRBV6-6	TRBJ2-7	TGTGCCAGCAGGATCGATCTAGCGCCGCCCTACGAGCAGTACTTC	CASRIDLAPPYEQYF
.	TRBD1	TRBV19	TRBJ2-2	TGTGCCAGTAGGGACAGGGAATCGGACACCGGGGAGCTGTTTTTT	CASRDRESDTGELFF